This TCR beta chain was captured by sequencing in a study of regulatory T cells in long-lasting Graves disease. Study summary: Graves' patients, diagnosed recently, had received antithyroid drugs under 3 months.

Specified time point: newly diagnosed GD, antithyroid drugs for less than 3 months. There was RNA extracted from PBMCs, and the TCR library was made from it. The diagnosis of Graves' disease used American Thyroid Association guidelines. Building the TCR beta libraries relied on iRepertoire HTBI primers, and CDR3 regions underwent Arm-PCR. TCRdb recomputed calls from the multiplex PCR reads with MiXCR, one row per CDR3 protein. In the table there are roughly 410,000 distinct CDR3 sequences, 15% of which are singletons. With 5 bases removed from V and 5 bases from J, the gap between germline ends came to 18 bases. This CDR3 has 16 amino acids. The V gene's germline CDR1 is KGHDR and CDR2 SFDVKD. This same sample was also taken into another study, of T cells in Graves' hyperthyroidism and ophthalmopathy. As that study records: Patients were aged 18 to 65, had disease duration under 2 months, and had newly diagnosed hyperthyroidism. The HTBI set primed first-round TCR CDR3 RT-PCR.

This clonotype originated in a woman aged 40 to 50 with Graves disease. The material sequenced was peripheral blood mononuclear cells (PBMCs), taken at new diagnosis, from a patient treated with antithyroid drugs. The chain recombines TRBV24-1 with TRBJ2-1, with no clear D. The CDR3 nucleotides are TGTGCCACCAGTGTACGACGGTCAGATCTGCACAATGAGCAGTTCTTC. Translating gives CATSVRRSDLHNEQFF.